This T cell receptor (beta chain) was identified in a study of regulatory T cells in long-lasting Graves disease. The time point was: newly diagnosed GD, antithyroid drugs for less than 3 months. Researchers made the TCR library from RNA that was extracted from PBMCs. Relying on iRepertoire HTBI primers and Arm-PCR of CDR3 regions, the team built TCR beta libraries. TCRdb reprocessed the multiplex PCR reads via MiXCR and lists one record per CDR3 protein. In the table there are some 560,000 distinct CDR3 sequences, 16% of which are singletons. The CDR3 is 15 amino acids. Trimming took 6 bases from V and 3 from J; bases not matched to a gene: 11. Germline V gene sequence: CDR1 MGHRA, CDR2 YSYEKL. This sample also appeared in a second study, on T cells in Graves' hyperthyroidism and ophthalmopathy.

The sample was peripheral blood mononuclear cells (PBMCs), taken at new diagnosis, from a patient treated with antithyroid drugs. The chain combines TRBV4-1 with TRBJ2-7, with 7 bases matching TRBD1. The receptor was isolated from a woman aged 35-65 years with Graves disease. The CDR3 is CASRDLGTANYEQYF. For the CDR3, the DNA is TGCGCCAGCAGAGATCTTGGGACAGCCAACTACGAGCAGTACTTC.